Listed below are T cell receptor beta chains from one sample, sequenced in a study of blood T cell repertoires in COVID-19. This table comes from immunoSEQ multiplex PCR, and its TCRdb copy is limited to in-frame clones, with some not included. The sample lists some 95,000 clones; over 70% were seen once. The specimen was peripheral blood. Receptor source: a man between 65 and 79 years old with acute or convalescent COVID-19. Each CDR3 is given without its conserved first and last residue. A D gene is named only where the DNA matches it firmly. Expanded clones are given a class, and other clones once, few, many or no size at all.

v_gene,d_gene,abundance,j_gene,len,CDR3aa
TRBV6-1,-,few,TRBJ2-7,12,ASSEGDSSYEQY
TRBV7-2,-,-,TRBJ2-4,13,ASNNWGVGKNIQY
TRBV29-1,TRBD1,once,TRBJ2-7,12,SVKPGQGFYEQY
TRBV2,TRBD1,-,TRBJ1-2,12,ASNPQGGGYGYT
TRBV6-2/TRBV6-3,TRBD1,-,TRBJ1-2,14,ASSYPQRQGDYGYT
TRBV18,-,-,TRBJ2-7,12,ASSGELGSYEQY
TRBV28,TRBD2,-,TRBJ2-3,13,ASRLAGVGTDTQY
TRBV27,TRBD1,-,TRBJ1-5,12,ASRDRGPSQPQH
TRBV10-3,TRBD1,-,TRBJ1-2,11,AISEGQGNGYT
TRBV7-9,TRBD2,-,TRBJ2-7,13,ASSPGLADSYEQY
TRBV7-2,-,-,TRBJ1-5,11,ASSFAGQAPQH
TRBV10-2,TRBD2,-,TRBJ2-7,11,ASSPSGDYEQY
TRBV24-1,TRBD2,-,TRBJ2-1,14,ATSDPGLAAYNEQF
TRBV6-5,-,-,TRBJ2-7,13,ASSYSVKGLGEQY
TRBV15,TRBD2,-,TRBJ2-1,12,ATGRTSGYNEQF
TRBV28,-,few,TRBJ1-5,12,ASRPNRYDQPQH
TRBV18,TRBD1,-,TRBJ1-6,14,ASSPPTGGQSSPLH
TRBV6-5,-,-,TRBJ1-2,13,ASSYSPYSNYGYT
TRBV20-1,-,once,TRBJ1-6,9,SAEGLRTLH
TRBV29-1,TRBD1,once,TRBJ1-2,14,SVLRIRRDREDGYT
TRBV7-8,-,-,TRBJ2-3,14,AGMRYRRDRTDTQY
TRBV5-5,-,-,TRBJ2-7,11,ASSLGSSYEQY
TRBV5-4,-,few,TRBJ2-7,12,ASTSEIASYEQY
TRBV4-3,-,-,TRBJ2-5,14,ASSQDWREAPETQY